Described below is a single TCR beta chain sequence and its context. In the original processing: How many nucleated cells were present was estimated from reference gene primer amplification. Profiled with immunoSEQ multiplex PCR; TCRdb holds only in-frame clones, not every one. For V, J and clone size, that table is used; D and trimming come from the DNA. This sample has a few hundred thousand clones, with about 89% found just once. These data are taken from a study of blood T cell repertoires in COVID-19. Study background: The samples span acute and convalescent COVID-19 from the United States, Italy and Spain. The cDNA or gDNA used as material had been derived from T cells, B-cell-depleted T cells, or PBMCs.

Looked up from germline, CDR1 is DFQATT and CDR2 is SNEGSKA (reference sequence). The CDR3 loop spans 11 amino acids. This chain connects TRBV20-1 to TRBJ2-7; D possibly corresponds to TRBD2 (6 bases). Sequenced material: peripheral blood. This TCR was recovered from a woman aged 45 to 65 with acute or convalescent COVID-19. CDR3 in amino acids: CGSSQGGEQYF. The CDR3 bases are TGCGGAAGTTCCCAGGGAGGTGAGCAGTACTTC.